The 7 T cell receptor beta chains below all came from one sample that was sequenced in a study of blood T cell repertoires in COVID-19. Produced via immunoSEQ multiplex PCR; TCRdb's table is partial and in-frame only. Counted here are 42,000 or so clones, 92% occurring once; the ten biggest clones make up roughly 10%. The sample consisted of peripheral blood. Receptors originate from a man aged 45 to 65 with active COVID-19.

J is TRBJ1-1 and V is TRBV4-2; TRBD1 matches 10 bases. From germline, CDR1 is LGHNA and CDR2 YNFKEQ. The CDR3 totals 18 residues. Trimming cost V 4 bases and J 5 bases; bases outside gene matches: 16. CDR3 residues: CASSPYAGDRGRGTEAFF. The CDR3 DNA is TGTGCCAGCAGCCCATACGCCGGGGACAGGGGACGAGGGACTGAAGCTTTCTTT.

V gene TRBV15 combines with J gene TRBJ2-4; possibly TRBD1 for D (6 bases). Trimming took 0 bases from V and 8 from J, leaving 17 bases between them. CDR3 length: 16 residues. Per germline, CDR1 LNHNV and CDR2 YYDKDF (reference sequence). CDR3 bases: TGTGCCACCAGCAGAGATAAGTTAGGTGAGGGGGACATTCAGTACTTC. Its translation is CATSRDKLGEGDIQYF.

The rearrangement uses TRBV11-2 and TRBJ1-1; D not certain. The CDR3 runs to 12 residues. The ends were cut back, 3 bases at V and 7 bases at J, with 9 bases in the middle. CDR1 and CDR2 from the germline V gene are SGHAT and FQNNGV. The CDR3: CASSLRIGEAFF. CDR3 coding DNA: TGTGCCAGCAGCTTGAGAATCGGTGAAGCTTTCTTT.

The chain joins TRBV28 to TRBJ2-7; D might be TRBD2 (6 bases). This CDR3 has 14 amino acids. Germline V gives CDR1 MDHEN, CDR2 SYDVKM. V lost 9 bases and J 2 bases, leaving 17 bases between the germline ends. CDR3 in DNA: TGTGCCAGTGAAGAGGAGGGCCCACCCTACGAGCAGTACTTC. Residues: CASEEEGPPYEQYF.

The CDR3 loop reads CAWSVQASGNYEQYF. DNA for the CDR3: TGTGCCTGGAGTGTACAGGCTAGCGGGAACTACGAGCAGTACTTC. The chain is built from TRBV30 and TRBJ2-7, with 9 positions matching TRBD2. The CDR3 runs 15 residues. Germline loops: CDR1 GTSNPN, CDR2 SVGIG (reference sequence). The V segment lost 0 bases and the J segment 3 bases; nucleotides outside the gene matches: 6. Full variable domain (remainder filled in from reference TRBV30 and TRBJ2-7): SQTIHQWPATLVQPVGSPLSLECTVEGTSNPNLYWYRQAAGRGLQLLFYSVGIGQISSEVPQNLSASRPQDRQFILSSKKLLLSDSGFYLCAWSVQASGNYEQYFGPGTRLTVT.

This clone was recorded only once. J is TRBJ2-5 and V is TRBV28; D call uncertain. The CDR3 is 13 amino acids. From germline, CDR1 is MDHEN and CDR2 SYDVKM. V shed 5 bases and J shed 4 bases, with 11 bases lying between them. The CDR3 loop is CASSPFGGETQYF. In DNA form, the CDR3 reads TGTGCCAGCAGTCCATTCGGCGGAGAGACCCAGTACTTC. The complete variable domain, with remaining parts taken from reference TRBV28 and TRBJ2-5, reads DVKVTQSSRYLVKRTGEKVFLECVQDMDHENMFWYRQDPGLGLRLIYFSYDVKMKEKGDIPEGYSVSREKKERFSLILESASTNQTSMYLCASSPFGGETQYFGPGTRLLVL.

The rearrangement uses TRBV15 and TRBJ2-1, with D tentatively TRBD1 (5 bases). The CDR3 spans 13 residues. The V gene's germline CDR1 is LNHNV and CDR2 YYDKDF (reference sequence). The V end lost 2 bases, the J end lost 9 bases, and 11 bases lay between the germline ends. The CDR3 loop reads CATSRLPRGEQFF. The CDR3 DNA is TGTGCCACCAGCAGACTCCCAAGGGGTGAGCAGTTCTTC.